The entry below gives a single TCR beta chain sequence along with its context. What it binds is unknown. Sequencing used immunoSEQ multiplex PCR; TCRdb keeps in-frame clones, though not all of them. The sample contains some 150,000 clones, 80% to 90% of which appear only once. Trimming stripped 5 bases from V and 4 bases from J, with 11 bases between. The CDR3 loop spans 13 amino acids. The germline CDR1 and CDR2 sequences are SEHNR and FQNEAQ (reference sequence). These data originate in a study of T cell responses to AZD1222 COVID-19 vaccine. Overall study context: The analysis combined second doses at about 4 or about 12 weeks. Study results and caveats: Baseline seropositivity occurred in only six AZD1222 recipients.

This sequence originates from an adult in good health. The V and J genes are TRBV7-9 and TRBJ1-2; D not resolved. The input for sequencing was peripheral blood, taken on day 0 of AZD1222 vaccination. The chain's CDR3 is CASSAFVAYGYTF. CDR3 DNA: TGTGCCAGCAGCGCGTTTGTGGCCTATGGCTACACCTTC.